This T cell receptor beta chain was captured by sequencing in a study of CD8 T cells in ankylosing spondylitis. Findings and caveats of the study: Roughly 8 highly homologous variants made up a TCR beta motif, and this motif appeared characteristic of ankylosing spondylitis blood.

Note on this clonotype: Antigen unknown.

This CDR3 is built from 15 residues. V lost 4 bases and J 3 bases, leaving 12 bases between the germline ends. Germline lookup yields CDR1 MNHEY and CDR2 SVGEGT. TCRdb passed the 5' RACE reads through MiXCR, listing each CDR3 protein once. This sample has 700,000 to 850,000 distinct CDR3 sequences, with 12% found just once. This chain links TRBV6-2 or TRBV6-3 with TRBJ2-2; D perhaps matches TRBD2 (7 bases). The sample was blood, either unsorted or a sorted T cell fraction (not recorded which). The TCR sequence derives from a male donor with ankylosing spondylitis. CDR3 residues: CASSFLGGHTGELFF. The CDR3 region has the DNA TGTGCCAGCAGTTTCCTCGGGGGGCACACCGGGGAGCTGTTTTTT.